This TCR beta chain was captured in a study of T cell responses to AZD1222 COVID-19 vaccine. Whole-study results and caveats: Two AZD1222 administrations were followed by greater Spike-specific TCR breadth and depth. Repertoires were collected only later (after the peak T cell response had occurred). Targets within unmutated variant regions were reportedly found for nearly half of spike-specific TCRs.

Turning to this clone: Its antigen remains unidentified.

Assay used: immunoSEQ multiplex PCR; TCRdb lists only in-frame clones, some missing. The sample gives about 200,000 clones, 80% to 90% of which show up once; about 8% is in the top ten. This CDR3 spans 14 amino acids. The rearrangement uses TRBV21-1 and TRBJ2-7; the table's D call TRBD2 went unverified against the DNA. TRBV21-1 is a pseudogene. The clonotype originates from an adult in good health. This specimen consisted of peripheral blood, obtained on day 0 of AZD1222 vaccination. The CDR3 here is CASSNRSGSYEQYF. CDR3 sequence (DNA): TGTGCCAGCAGCAATCGGTCTGGCTCCTACGAGCAGTACTTC.